A selection of T cell receptor beta chains follows, all from one sample in a study of identical twins. TCRdb re-called the 5' RACE reads through MiXCR, storing one row per CDR3 protein. This table holds 550,000 to 700,000 distinct CDR3 sequences, 21% found once. These sequences were also reported in another study, on T cells expressing NK-cell markers.

Source material: PBMCs. The source is a woman under 30 in good health. CDR3s leave out the opening cysteine and the closing phenylalanine or tryptophan. Fields, in order: J gene, V gene, D gene, CDR3 protein. D genes are given only for firm matches.

j_gene: TRBJ2-3; v_gene: TRBV10-1; d_gene: .; CDR3aa: ASSDLQGLPDTQY
j_gene: TRBJ1-1; v_gene: TRBV12-3/TRBV12-4; d_gene: TRBD1; CDR3aa: ASTPGQTGAF
j_gene: TRBJ2-1; v_gene: TRBV6-5; d_gene: TRBD2; CDR3aa: ASSYVAGGDNEQF
j_gene: TRBJ2-7; v_gene: TRBV12-3/TRBV12-4; d_gene: .; CDR3aa: ASSLGAWMNEQY
j_gene: TRBJ1-5; v_gene: TRBV5-5; d_gene: TRBD1; CDR3aa: ASSLAGTANQPQH
j_gene: TRBJ2-3; v_gene: TRBV20-1; d_gene: .; CDR3aa: SGERSGTDTQY
j_gene: TRBJ2-3; v_gene: TRBV5-1; d_gene: TRBD2; CDR3aa: ASSSSGSLGDTQY
j_gene: TRBJ2-7; v_gene: TRBV12-3/TRBV12-4; d_gene: .; CDR3aa: ASSPGETWKKY
j_gene: TRBJ2-7; v_gene: TRBV5-5; d_gene: .; CDR3aa: ASSHISGALSREQY
j_gene: TRBJ2-1; v_gene: TRBV29-1; d_gene: TRBD2; CDR3aa: SVERTSPNNEQF
j_gene: TRBJ2-7; v_gene: TRBV6-1; d_gene: .; CDR3aa: ASTTDGGSSYEQY
j_gene: TRBJ2-1; v_gene: TRBV7-8; d_gene: .; CDR3aa: ASRLEVDGNEQF
j_gene: TRBJ2-2; v_gene: TRBV4-3; d_gene: .; CDR3aa: ASSQVLSNTGELF
j_gene: TRBJ2-3; v_gene: TRBV14; d_gene: .; CDR3aa: ASSQDLGMGGTDTQY
j_gene: TRBJ2-5; v_gene: TRBV12-3/TRBV12-4; d_gene: TRBD1; CDR3aa: ASTYRGGETQY
j_gene: TRBJ2-3; v_gene: TRBV10-3; d_gene: .; CDR3aa: AISLSTDTQY
j_gene: TRBJ2-7; v_gene: TRBV12-3/TRBV12-4; d_gene: TRBD2; CDR3aa: ASSLRLAGIYEQY
j_gene: TRBJ2-1; v_gene: TRBV20-1; d_gene: .; CDR3aa: SADAIDNEQF
j_gene: TRBJ2-7; v_gene: TRBV20-1; d_gene: .; CDR3aa: SALGYSYEQY
j_gene: TRBJ1-2; v_gene: TRBV10-3; d_gene: .; CDR3aa: ASQAGGAGYT
j_gene: TRBJ1-3; v_gene: TRBV12-3/TRBV12-4; d_gene: .; CDR3aa: ASSLDTGGPGNTIY
j_gene: TRBJ2-2; v_gene: TRBV12-3/TRBV12-4; d_gene: .; CDR3aa: ASSFTTGELF
j_gene: TRBJ2-5; v_gene: TRBV12-3/TRBV12-4; d_gene: .; CDR3aa: ASTRNVQETQY
j_gene: TRBJ2-3; v_gene: TRBV20-1; d_gene: .; CDR3aa: SARPGHGFTDTQY
j_gene: TRBJ2-7; v_gene: TRBV29-1; d_gene: .; CDR3aa: SVEGQGRDNEQY
j_gene: TRBJ2-7; v_gene: TRBV10-3; d_gene: TRBD2; CDR3aa: AISEPGLALLKQY
j_gene: TRBJ2-5; v_gene: TRBV7-3; d_gene: .; CDR3aa: ASSFLASETQN
j_gene: TRBJ2-2; v_gene: TRBV20-1; d_gene: .; CDR3aa: SALGQNTGELF
j_gene: TRBJ1-1; v_gene: TRBV3-1; d_gene: .; CDR3aa: ASSRGFTEAF
j_gene: TRBJ2-5; v_gene: TRBV20-1; d_gene: TRBD2; CDR3aa: SAPGLAGFVVQTQY
j_gene: TRBJ1-2; v_gene: TRBV6-5; d_gene: TRBD1; CDR3aa: ASSSPGQGSNYGYT
j_gene: TRBJ2-1; v_gene: TRBV9; d_gene: .; CDR3aa: ASSPGVTNNEQF
j_gene: TRBJ2-5; v_gene: TRBV29-1; d_gene: .; CDR3aa: SVGTSGETQY
j_gene: TRBJ2-7; v_gene: TRBV7-6; d_gene: TRBD2; CDR3aa: ASSERAGTSGAYEQY
j_gene: TRBJ2-1; v_gene: TRBV5-1; d_gene: .; CDR3aa: ASSLFSGLDNEQF
j_gene: TRBJ2-3; v_gene: TRBV20-1; d_gene: .; CDR3aa: SARLGVAPDTQY
j_gene: TRBJ2-7; v_gene: TRBV20-1; d_gene: .; CDR3aa: SARVRNGFEQY
j_gene: TRBJ2-3; v_gene: TRBV6-5; d_gene: TRBD2; CDR3aa: ASSYSLAGVGDTQY
j_gene: TRBJ2-2; v_gene: TRBV20-1; d_gene: .; CDR3aa: SASPANTGELF
j_gene: TRBJ2-3; v_gene: TRBV7-8; d_gene: .; CDR3aa: ASSIGQISTDTQY
j_gene: TRBJ2-5; v_gene: TRBV15; d_gene: TRBD2; CDR3aa: ATSIRPPGLPKETQY
j_gene: TRBJ2-7; v_gene: TRBV5-1; d_gene: TRBD2; CDR3aa: ASSSGLGFYEQY
j_gene: TRBJ1-1; v_gene: TRBV6-5; d_gene: .; CDR3aa: ASSYPGVTTEAF
j_gene: TRBJ1-2; v_gene: TRBV4-1; d_gene: .; CDR3aa: ASSQVSVWGNSGYT
j_gene: TRBJ2-3; v_gene: TRBV6-2/TRBV6-3; d_gene: TRBD2; CDR3aa: ASTKSTVPSGTGTQY